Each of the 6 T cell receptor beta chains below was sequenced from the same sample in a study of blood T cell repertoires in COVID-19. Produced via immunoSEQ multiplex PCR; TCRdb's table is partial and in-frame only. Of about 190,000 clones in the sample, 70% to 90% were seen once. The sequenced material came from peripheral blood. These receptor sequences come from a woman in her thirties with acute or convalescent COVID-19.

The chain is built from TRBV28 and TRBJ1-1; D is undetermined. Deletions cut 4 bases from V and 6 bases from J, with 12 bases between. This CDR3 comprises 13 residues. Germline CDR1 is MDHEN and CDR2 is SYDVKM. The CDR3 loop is CASSWAGRPEAFF. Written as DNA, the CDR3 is TGTGCCAGCAGTTGGGCTGGCCGCCCTGAAGCTTTCTTT.

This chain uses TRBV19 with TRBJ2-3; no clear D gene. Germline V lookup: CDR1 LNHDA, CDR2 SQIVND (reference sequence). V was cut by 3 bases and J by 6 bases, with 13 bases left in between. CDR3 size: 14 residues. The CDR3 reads CASSIVVISDTQYF. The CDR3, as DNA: TGTGCCAGTAGTATCGTCGTTATCTCGGATACGCAGTATTTT.

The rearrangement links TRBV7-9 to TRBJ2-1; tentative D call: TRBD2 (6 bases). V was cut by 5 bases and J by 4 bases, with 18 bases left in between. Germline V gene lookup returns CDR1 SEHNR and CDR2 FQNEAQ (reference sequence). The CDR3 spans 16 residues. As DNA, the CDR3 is TGTGCCAGCAGCGGCTTTCGTAGCGGAGAATACAATGAGCAGTTCTTC. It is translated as CASSGFRSGEYNEQFF.

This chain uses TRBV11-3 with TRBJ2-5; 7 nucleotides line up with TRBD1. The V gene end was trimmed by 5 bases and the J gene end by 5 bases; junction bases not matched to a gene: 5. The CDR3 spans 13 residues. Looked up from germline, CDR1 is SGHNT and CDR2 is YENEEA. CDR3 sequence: CASSTAQGETQYF. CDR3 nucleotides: TGTGCCAGCAGCACCGCACAGGGGGAGACCCAGTACTTC. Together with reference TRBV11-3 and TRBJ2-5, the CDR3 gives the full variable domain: EAGVVQSPRYKIIEKKQPVAFWCNPISGHNTLYWYLQNLGQGPELLIRYENEEAVDDSQLPKDRFSAERLKGVDSTLKIQPAELGDSAVYLCASSTAQGETQYFGPGTRLLVL.

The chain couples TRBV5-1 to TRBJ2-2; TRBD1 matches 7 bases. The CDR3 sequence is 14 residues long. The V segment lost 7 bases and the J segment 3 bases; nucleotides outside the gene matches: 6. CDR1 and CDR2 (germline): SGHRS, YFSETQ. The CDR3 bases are TGCGCCAGCGAACAGGGGCGTTACACCGGGGAGCTGTTTTTT. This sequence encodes CASEQGRYTGELFF.

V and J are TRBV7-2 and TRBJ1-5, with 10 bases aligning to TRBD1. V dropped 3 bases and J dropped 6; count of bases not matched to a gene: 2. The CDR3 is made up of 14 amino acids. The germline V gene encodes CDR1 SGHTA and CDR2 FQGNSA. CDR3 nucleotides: TGTGCCAGCAGCTTGACAGGGGGCATTCAGCCCCAGCATTTT. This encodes CASSLTGGIQPQHF.